This T cell receptor (beta chain) is drawn from a study of blood T cell repertoires in COVID-19. The overall study: Italy, Spain and the United States were the sources of the convalescent and acute COVID-19 samples.

Participants, about 18 to 95 years old, spanned under 25 US areas. Membership in each cohort depended on participant-reported clinical history. In the study's own analysis: Amplification with reference gene primers provided the estimates of nucleated cell counts. The repertoire was sequenced with immunoSEQ multiplex PCR; TCRdb's copy has only in-frame clones and lacks some. V, J and clone size are those of that table, while D and trimming were read from the DNA. The top ten hold approximately 2% of the sample, which has about 440,000 clones, 70% to 90% seen once. The CDR3 sequence is 13 residues long. Germline V gives CDR1 MNHEY, CDR2 SMNVEV (reference sequence). Trimming at V came to 5 bases and at J to 9 bases, leaving 7 bases not matched to a gene.

The chain has TRBV27 and TRBJ2-1; 7 nucleotides match TRBD2. The source is a woman younger than 30 with acute COVID-19. The sequenced material came from PBMCs or T cells enriched from blood (not recorded which). CDR3 DNA: TGTGCCAGCAGTCAAGGACTAGTCTTTGAGCAGTTCTTC. It yields the protein CASSQGLVFEQFF.